These T cell receptor beta chains were read from a single sample in a study of OX40 agonist ivuxolimab in advanced cancers. TCRdb's table, derived via immunoSEQ multiplex PCR, lists solely in-frame clones and lacks some. Seen here are tens of thousands of clones, roughly 94% observed once, and the top ten hold around a tenth. Sequencing used CD4+ or CD8+ T cells sorted from blood, obtained in a trial of the OX40 agonist ivuxolimab. The receptors were sampled from an adult with an advanced solid tumor such as melanoma, head and neck, liver or kidney cancer. CDR3s include the opening cysteine and the closing phenylalanine or tryptophan. Each record gives: CDR3 protein, CDR3 DNA, clone size, CDR3 length, V gene, J gene, D gene. A D gene is named only where the DNA matches it firmly. A clone size is listed for some rows: how often the clone was seen (once, few, many), or a class if it is expanded.

CDR3aa: CASSIGGGPGELFF
CDR3nt: TGTGCCAGTAGTATAGGTGGGGGCCCCGGGGAGCTGTTTTTT
abundance: .
len: 14
v_gene: TRBV19
j_gene: TRBJ2-2
d_gene: .

CDR3aa: CASSISGSTDTQYF
CDR3nt: TGTGCCAGTAGTATCAGCGGTTCCACAGATACGCAGTATTTT
abundance: .
len: 14
v_gene: TRBV19
j_gene: TRBJ2-3
d_gene: .

CDR3aa: CASSEDRGQNTEAFF
CDR3nt: TGTGCCAGCAGTGAGGACAGGGGGCAGAACACTGAAGCTTTCTTT
abundance: .
len: 15
v_gene: TRBV25-1
j_gene: TRBJ1-1
d_gene: TRBD1

CDR3aa: CASSQTASYEQYF
CDR3nt: TGCGCCAGCAGCCAGACAGCTTCCTACGAGCAGTACTTC
abundance: .
len: 13
v_gene: TRBV4-1
j_gene: TRBJ2-7
d_gene: .

CDR3aa: CASSQTDEQFF
CDR3nt: TGTGCCAGCAGCCAAACCGATGAGCAGTTCTTC
abundance: .
len: 11
v_gene: TRBV4-2
j_gene: TRBJ2-1
d_gene: .

CDR3aa: CASSSTGSYNEQFF
CDR3nt: TGTGCCAGCAGTTCGACAGGGTCCTACAATGAGCAGTTCTTC
abundance: .
len: 14
v_gene: TRBV27
j_gene: TRBJ2-1
d_gene: TRBD1

CDR3aa: CASSMGLQMAQYF
CDR3nt: TGTGCCAGTAGTATGGGACTACAAATGGCGCAGTACTTC
abundance: once
len: 13
v_gene: TRBV19
j_gene: TRBJ2-7
d_gene: TRBD2

CDR3aa: CASTIHPNYGYTF
CDR3nt: TGTGCCAGCACCATACACCCTAACTATGGCTACACCTTC
abundance: .
len: 13
v_gene: TRBV6-5
j_gene: TRBJ1-2
d_gene: .

CDR3aa: CASSKMGGGNEQFF
CDR3nt: TGCGCCAGCAGCAAGATGGGGGGAGGGAATGAGCAGTTCTTC
abundance: .
len: 14
v_gene: TRBV4-1
j_gene: TRBJ2-1
d_gene: TRBD2

CDR3aa: CASSQPLETGGPSSYNEQFF
CDR3nt: TGCGCCAGCAGCCAACCCTTGGAGACAGGGGGTCCGAGCTCCTACAATGAGCAGTTCTTC
abundance: .
len: 20
v_gene: TRBV4-1
j_gene: TRBJ2-1
d_gene: TRBD1

CDR3aa: CASSPGDGSQDYGYTF
CDR3nt: TGTGCCAGCTCCCCGGGTGACGGCTCGCAAGACTATGGCTACACCTTC
abundance: .
len: 16
v_gene: TRBV18
j_gene: TRBJ1-2
d_gene: .

CDR3aa: CASSLSTSGSSEQYF
CDR3nt: TGTGCCAGCAGTTTATCTACTAGCGGGAGTTCCGAGCAGTACTTC
abundance: .
len: 15
v_gene: TRBV27
j_gene: TRBJ2-7
d_gene: TRBD2

CDR3aa: CSVVSAVPGELFF
CDR3nt: TGCAGCGTTGTCTCCGCGGTTCCCGGGGAGCTGTTTTTT
abundance: .
len: 13
v_gene: TRBV29-1
j_gene: TRBJ2-2
d_gene: .

CDR3aa: CASSLSKSNTEAFF
CDR3nt: TGTGCCAGCAGCCTGAGCAAGTCGAACACTGAAGCTTTCTTT
abundance: once
len: 14
v_gene: TRBV4-2
j_gene: TRBJ1-1
d_gene: .

CDR3aa: CASSLARNSGNTIYF
CDR3nt: TGTGCCAGCAGCTTAGCCAGGAACTCTGGAAACACCATATATTTT
abundance: once
len: 15
v_gene: TRBV11-2
j_gene: TRBJ1-3
d_gene: .

CDR3aa: CASSLARNQPQHF
CDR3nt: TGTGCCAGCAGTTTAGCCCGGAATCAGCCCCAGCATTTT
abundance: .
len: 13
v_gene: TRBV27
j_gene: TRBJ1-5
d_gene: .

CDR3aa: CASSIGTSGGNEQFF
CDR3nt: TGTGCCAGTAGTATAGGAACTAGCGGGGGCAATGAGCAGTTCTTC
abundance: .
len: 15
v_gene: TRBV19
j_gene: TRBJ2-1
d_gene: TRBD2

CDR3aa: CASSYGLAGGTGELFF
CDR3nt: TGTGCCAGCAGTTACGGTCTAGCGGGGGGCACCGGGGAGCTGTTTTTT
abundance: .
len: 16
v_gene: TRBV6-6
j_gene: TRBJ2-2
d_gene: TRBD2

CDR3aa: CASSLTTNTEAFF
CDR3nt: TGCGCCAGCAGCTTGACAACGAACACTGAAGCTTTCTTT
abundance: .
len: 13
v_gene: TRBV5-1
j_gene: TRBJ1-1
d_gene: .

CDR3aa: CASSYGRRNYGYTF
CDR3nt: TGTGCCAGCAGTTACGGTCGACGGAACTATGGCTACACCTTC
abundance: .
len: 14
v_gene: TRBV6-5
j_gene: TRBJ1-2
d_gene: .

CDR3aa: CASSQDKSSYSEQYF
CDR3nt: TGTGCCAGCAGCCAAGATAAGTCTAGCTATAGCGAGCAGTACTTC
abundance: .
len: 15
v_gene: TRBV4-2
j_gene: TRBJ2-7
d_gene: .

CDR3aa: CASSGTDETATQYF
CDR3nt: TGTGCCAGCTCAGGGACCGACGAGACTGCTACGCAGTATTTT
abundance: .
len: 14
v_gene: TRBV28
j_gene: TRBJ2-3
d_gene: .

CDR3aa: CASSLGQGVFSGNTIYF
CDR3nt: TGTGCCAGTAGTCTGGGGCAGGGAGTCTTCTCTGGAAACACCATATATTTT
abundance: .
len: 17
v_gene: TRBV19
j_gene: TRBJ1-3
d_gene: .

CDR3aa: CASSLVQGSSQYF
CDR3nt: TGTGCCAGCAGCTTGGTACAGGGGAGTTCGCAGTACTTC
abundance: .
len: 13
v_gene: TRBV5-1
j_gene: TRBJ2-7
d_gene: TRBD1

CDR3aa: CASSEARGGESTDTQYF
CDR3nt: TGTGCCAGCAGTGAAGCGCGGGGCGGGGAGAGCACAGATACGCAGTATTTT
abundance: .
len: 17
v_gene: TRBV6-1
j_gene: TRBJ2-3
d_gene: .

CDR3aa: CASSVAGLPGTDTQYF
CDR3nt: TGTGCCAGCAGCGTAGCGGGACTCCCCGGCACAGATACGCAGTATTTT
abundance: .
len: 16
v_gene: TRBV9
j_gene: TRBJ2-3
d_gene: .

CDR3aa: CASSLVSPGQGEQYF
CDR3nt: TGTGCCAGCAGCTTAGTCTCGCCGGGACAGGGTGAGCAGTACTTC
abundance: .
len: 15
v_gene: TRBV7-9
j_gene: TRBJ2-7
d_gene: TRBD1

CDR3aa: CASSISGSKINQPQHF
CDR3nt: TGTGCCAGTAGTATTTCGGGGTCCAAGATCAATCAGCCCCAGCATTTT
abundance: .
len: 16
v_gene: TRBV19
j_gene: TRBJ1-5
d_gene: .

CDR3aa: CASSHNSPLHF
CDR3nt: TGTGCCAGCAGTCATAATTCACCCCTCCACTTT
abundance: .
len: 11
v_gene: TRBV28
j_gene: TRBJ1-6
d_gene: .